Described below is a single TCR beta chain sequence and its context. The data were taken from a study of blood T cell repertoires in COVID-19. Study context: Specimens from acute and convalescent COVID-19 originated in the United States, Italy and Spain. The analysed material was cDNA or gDNA that came from T cells, B-cell-depleted T cells, or PBMCs.

Assay used: immunoSEQ multiplex PCR; TCRdb lists only in-frame clones, some missing. The sample holds 250,000 to 350,000 clones, 75% to 90% seen once. Participant-given clinical history determined each cohort assignment. Cohort 3 recovered donors had two negative PCRs, clearance, or symptom resolution. Sequenced material: PBMCs or T cells enriched from blood (not recorded which). The clonotype was recovered from a woman in her fifties or sixties who had recovered from COVID-19.

CDR3 sequence reads: CASSPSEAYEAFF. CDR3 sequence (DNA): TGTGCCAGCAGCCCATCCGAAGCATATGAAGCTTTCTTT. The rearrangement links TRBV12-3 or TRBV12-4 to TRBJ1-1, with D uncertain. V lost 6 bases and J 7 bases, leaving 15 bases between the germline ends. The CDR3 covers 13 residues.